This note documents a single TCR beta chain sequence. This sample was taken from a study of blood T cell repertoires in COVID-19. Participants were aged about 18 to 100 years from approximately 25 US areas. Germline CDR1 and CDR2: LGHDT and YNNKEL (reference sequence). V lost 7 bases to trimming and J lost 7 bases; unmatched junction nucleotides: 6. This CDR3 has 14 amino acids. Assay: immunoSEQ multiplex PCR; the TCRdb copy retains only in-frame clones and omits some. The data hold 300,000 to 500,000 clones, with around 90% observed a single time. The clonotype originates from a woman aged 40 to 50 with acute COVID-19. Specimen: PBMCs or T cells enriched from blood (not recorded which). The chain has TRBV3-1 (or the pseudogene TRBV3-2) and TRBJ2-2; TRBD2 aligns across 10 bases. The DNA for the CDR3 is TGTGCCAGCACCCGACTAGCGGGTGGCGGGGAGCTGTTTTTT. Protein sequence: CASTRLAGGGELFF.